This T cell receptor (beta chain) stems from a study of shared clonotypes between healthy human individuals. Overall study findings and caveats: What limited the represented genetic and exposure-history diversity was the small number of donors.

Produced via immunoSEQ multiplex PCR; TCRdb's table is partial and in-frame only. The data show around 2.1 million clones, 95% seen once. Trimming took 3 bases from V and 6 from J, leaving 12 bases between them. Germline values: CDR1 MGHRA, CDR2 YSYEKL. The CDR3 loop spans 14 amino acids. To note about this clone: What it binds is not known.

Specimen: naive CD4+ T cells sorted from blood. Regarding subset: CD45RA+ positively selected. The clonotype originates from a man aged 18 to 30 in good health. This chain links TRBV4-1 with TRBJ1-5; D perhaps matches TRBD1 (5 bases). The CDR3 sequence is CASSQLQVTQPQHF. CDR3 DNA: TGCGCCAGCAGCCAGTTACAGGTTACTCAGCCCCAGCATTTT.